Below are 27 T cell receptor beta chains sequenced from a single sample in a study of T-cell reconstitution after alpha-beta-depleted transplantation in children. Unique molecular identifiers featured in how the TCRbeta library was prepared. TCRdb itself ran the PCR reads through MiXCR, one entry per CDR3 protein. The sample comprises under 850,000 distinct CDR3 sequences, under 15% of which are singletons, and 0.79% rests with the top ten. Sample: PBMCs, taken before TCRalphabeta/CD19-depleted stem cell transplant. The receptors come from a girl aged 2-9 years with congenital amegakaryocytic thrombocytopenia, due to receive a stem cell transplant.

This clonotype has more than one count but fewer than ten. V usage is TRBV20-1 and J usage is TRBJ2-1, with 7 bases that match TRBD2. The CDR3 totals 14 residues. CDR1 is DFQATT and CDR2 is SNEGSKA in the germline V gene (reference sequence). J lost 0 bases, V lost 7 bases, and 6 bases had no gene match. CDR3 nucleotides: TGCAGTGGGCTAGCGGTCAGCTCCTACAATGAGCAGTTCTTC. As protein: CSGLAVSSYNEQFF.

This clonotype was detected ten times or more. The DNA for the CDR3 is TGTGCCAGCAGCTTCGGACAGGGCCACAATGAGCAGTTCTTC. Encoded protein: CASSFGQGHNEQFF. The rearrangement joins TRBV7-9 to TRBJ2-1; 8 positions agree with TRBD1. J was trimmed by 5 bases and V by 3 bases; bases with no gene match: 3. CDR1 SEHNR and CDR2 FQNEAQ come from the germline V gene (reference sequence). The CDR3 totals 14 residues.

The CDR3 region has the DNA TGTGCCAGCAGCTTAGCGCGGGTCCGGGGGCGCGGGGAAGGCTATGGCTACACCTTC. Its translation is CASSLARVRGRGEGYGYTF. The chain joins TRBV7-8 to TRBJ1-2; D might be TRBD1 (6 bases). Germline values: CDR1 SGHVS, CDR2 FQNEAQ. This CDR3 spans 19 amino acids. V was pared by 0 bases and J by 4 bases, with 24 bases between.

The chain has TRBV4-1 and TRBJ2-3; 8 nucleotides agree with TRBD2. The germline gives CDR1 MGHRA, CDR2 YSYEKL. The V gene end was trimmed by 2 bases and the J gene end by 1 base; junction bases not matched to a gene: 2. CDR3 length: 15 residues. DNA of the CDR3: TGCGCCAGCAGCCAATATAGCGGGGGCACAGATACGCAGTATTTT. Encoded protein: CASSQYSGGTDTQYF.

V is TRBV5-1 and J is TRBJ2-7, with 7 bases that match TRBD2. This CDR3 comprises 19 residues. V shed 5 bases, J shed 1 base, and the junction held 21 bases outside the gene matches. Looked up from germline, CDR1 is SGHRS and CDR2 is YFSETQ. The CDR3 reads CASREVGPSRREPSYEQYF. For the CDR3, the DNA is TGCGCCAGCAGGGAGGTCGGGCCCTCGAGGCGGGAGCCGTCCTACGAGCAGTACTTC.

This chain uses TRBV5-1 with TRBJ2-3, with D uncertain. This CDR3 is 15 amino acids long. The germline CDR1 and CDR2 sequences are SGHRS and YFSETQ. Trimming left V 2 bases short and J 4 bases short, with 14 bases between. CDR3 sequence reads: CASSLPDPRPDTQYF. CDR3 nucleotides: TGCGCCAGCAGCTTACCTGACCCTAGACCAGATACGCAGTATTTT.

This clonotype has at least ten counts. The V call is TRBV5-1, the J call TRBJ1-1, with TRBD1 identical over 8 bases. The CDR3 extends over 14 amino acids. CDR1 and CDR2 from the germline V gene are SGHRS and YFSETQ. The junction had 3 bases not matched to a gene; V was cut back by 1 base and J by 4 bases. Here the CDR3 reads CASSLTTGGTEAFF. CDR3 bases: TGCGCCAGCAGCTTGACAACAGGGGGCACTGAAGCTTTCTTT.

This clonotype appeared many times. CDR3 nucleotides: TGCAGTGCTACCCGGACAGGGACCCATGAAAAACTGTTTTTT. This sequence encodes CSATRTGTHEKLFF. The chain links TRBV20-1 to TRBJ1-4; TRBD1 agrees at 8 bases. V lost 4 bases to trimming and J lost 6 bases; unmatched junction nucleotides: 7. The CDR3 is 14 amino acids. Germline CDR1 reads DFQATT; CDR2 reads SNEGSKA (reference sequence).

This chain joins TRBV5-4 and TRBJ2-1; D is unresolved. Germline values: CDR1 SGHNT, CDR2 YYREEE (reference sequence). Trimming left V 2 bases short and J 0 bases short, with 21 bases between. This CDR3 region has 19 residues. CDR3 bases: TGTGCCAGCAGCTTTGGTGAGACCATACTCTTAAGCTCCTACAATGAGCAGTTCTTC. Its protein product is CASSFGETILLSSYNEQFF.

This clonotype was found many times. The chain combines TRBV12-3 or TRBV12-4 with TRBJ2-3, with 7 positions matching TRBD2. V dropped 6 bases and J dropped 5; count of bases not matched to a gene: 5. CDR3 length: 13 residues. Here the CDR3 reads CASRAGVVDTQYF. The CDR3 nucleotides read TGTGCCAGCAGGGCGGGAGTAGTAGATACGCAGTATTTT.

Worth noting for this clonotype: A much larger clone is a single base away; this may be a read error. The chain uses TRBV20-1 and TRBJ2-1; D not certain. The CDR3 spans 13 residues. From germline, CDR1 is DFQATT and CDR2 SNEGSKA (reference sequence). V shed 1 base and J shed 5 bases, with 9 bases lying between them. CDR3 amino acids: CSARGRHDNEQFF. The CDR3 DNA is TGCAGTGCTAGAGGGCGGCATGACAATGAGCAGTTCTTC.

In its sample, this clonotype was seen a few times. CDR3 coding DNA: TGTGCCACCAGTGATTACGACGGGACCGCCTACAATGAGCAGTTCTTC. This gives the protein CATSDYDGTAYNEQFF. The chain is built from TRBV24-1 and TRBJ2-1; either TRBD1 or TRBD2 may fit D (5 bases each). Germline values: CDR1 KGHDR, CDR2 SFDVKD. CDR3 size: 16 residues. V shed 2 bases and J shed 2 bases, with 12 bases lying between them.

This clonotype was counted between two and nine times. The V call is TRBV7-9, the J call TRBJ1-1; 9 bases agree with TRBD1. There are 14 residues in the CDR3. Trimming at V came to 5 bases and at J to 8 bases, leaving 9 bases not matched to a gene. CDR1 SEHNR and CDR2 FQNEAQ come from the germline V gene (reference sequence). The DNA for the CDR3 is TGTGCCAGCAGCCAAGCCGGGACAGGGTCGGAAGCTTTCTTT. This gives the protein CASSQAGTGSEAFF.

This chain joins TRBV5-1 and TRBJ2-5; 11 bases fit TRBD2. Germline V gene lookup returns CDR1 SGHRS and CDR2 YFSETQ. The CDR3 spans 16 residues. Unmatched junction bases numbered 9, after V lost 7 bases and J lost 1 base. The CDR3 protein is CASQPGLAESQETQYF. The CDR3 bases are TGCGCCAGCCAACCGGGACTAGCGGAGAGCCAAGAGACCCAGTACTTC. Looking up the rest from reference TRBV5-1 and TRBJ2-5 gives the full variable domain: KAGVTQTPRYLIKTRGQQVTLSCSPISGHRSVSWYQQTPGQGLQFLFEYFSETQRNKGNFPGRFSGRQFSNSRSEMNVSTLELGDSALYLCASQPGLAESQETQYFGPGTRLLVL.

This clonotype was observed at least ten times. This chain joins TRBV20-1 and TRBJ2-4; 8 bases fit TRBD2. The V gene's germline CDR1 is DFQATT and CDR2 SNEGSKA (reference sequence). The V gene end was trimmed by 4 bases and the J gene end by 2 bases; junction bases not matched to a gene: 7. The CDR3 has 15 residues. For the CDR3, the DNA is TGCAGTGCTACCCTAGCGGGTGGGCCCAAAAACATTCAGTACTTC. Protein: CSATLAGGPKNIQYF.

This chain connects TRBV15 to TRBJ2-3; 8 bases align to TRBD2. V lost 0 bases and J lost 6; bases outside the gene matches: 2. The CDR3 totals 14 residues. In germline, CDR1 is LNHNV, CDR2 YYDKDF (reference sequence). CDR3 region: CATSRDRGRDTQYF. CDR3 sequence (DNA): TGTGCCACCAGCAGAGATCGCGGGAGGGATACGCAGTATTTT.

The sample holds many counts of this clonotype. This chain connects TRBV5-1 to TRBJ2-1; 13 bases align to TRBD2. J was trimmed by 2 bases and V by 7 bases; bases with no gene match: 0. In germline, CDR1 is SGHRS, CDR2 YFSETQ. CDR3 length: 14 amino acids. CDR3 DNA: TGCGCCAGCGGGACTAGCGGGACCTACAATGAGCAGTTCTTC. It encodes CASGTSGTYNEQFF.

The J gene is TRBJ2-1, the V gene TRBV5-4; 7 bases map to TRBD1. Germline V lookup: CDR1 SGHNT, CDR2 YYREEE (reference sequence). V lost 5 bases to trimming and J lost 5 bases; unmatched junction nucleotides: 10. The CDR3 length is 15 residues. The CDR3 loop reads CASRQDRRTNNEQFF. The CDR3 nucleotides read TGTGCCAGCAGACAGGACAGGAGAACGAACAATGAGCAGTTCTTC.

This clonotype was seen many times. The V gene is TRBV11-1, the J gene TRBJ1-1, with D perhaps matching TRBD1 (6 bases). V lost 5 bases and J lost 0, with 22 bases in between. The length of the CDR3 is 18 residues. CDR1 and CDR2 from the germline V gene are SGHAT and FQDESV (reference sequence). CDR3 bases: TGTGCCAGCAGCCCGCCCTTGGGGGCCGACAGGATGAACACTGAAGCTTTCTTT. Translating gives CASSPPLGADRMNTEAFF.

The chain combines TRBV6-5 with TRBJ1-6; the D is unclear. V was trimmed by 2 bases and J by 6 bases, leaving 23 bases between them. The germline V gene has CDR1 MNHEY and CDR2 SVGAGI. The CDR3 extends over 19 amino acids. CDR3 nucleotides: TGTGCCAGCAGTTACGGAATGTTAGAGGTTTCTGAGGGTAATTCACCCCTCCACTTT. Its protein product is CASSYGMLEVSEGNSPLHF.

This clonotype showed up many times. The chain is built from TRBV5-1 and TRBJ2-3; D unresolved. Trimming stripped 0 bases from V and 4 bases from J, with 0 bases between. Germline CDR1 is SGHRS and CDR2 is YFSETQ. The CDR3 is made up of 11 amino acids. CDR3 region: CASSLADTQYF. CDR3 nucleotides: TGCGCCAGCAGCTTGGCAGATACGCAGTATTTT.

This clonotype was picked up many times. The V gene is TRBV20-1, the J gene TRBJ2-4, with D possibly TRBD1 on 5 matching bases. In germline, CDR1 is DFQATT, CDR2 SNEGSKA (reference sequence). Trimming cost V 5 bases and J 0 bases, with 8 bases left between them. The CDR3 sequence is 13 residues long. The CDR3 loop reads CSARDRAKNIQYF. Written as DNA, the CDR3 is TGCAGTGCTCGTGACAGAGCCAAAAACATTCAGTACTTC.

This clonotype has a count of ten or more. This rearrangement joins TRBV20-1 to TRBJ2-5; tentative D call: TRBD1 (5 bases). CDR3 length: 12 residues. Germline V gene data show CDR1 as DFQATT and CDR2 as SNEGSKA (reference sequence). The V and J ends lost 4 bases and 4 bases respectively, with 10 bases between them. CDR3 sequence (DNA): TGCAGTGCTATCGCAGGGCCAGAGACCCAGTACTTC. Residues: CSAIAGPETQYF.

The chain links TRBV5-1 to TRBJ2-1; a possible D gene is TRBD2 (5 bases). Trimming removed 4 bases at V and 5 bases at J, with 13 bases between. CDR3 length equals 14 residues. The germline CDR1 and CDR2 sequences are SGHRS and YFSETQ. The CDR3 sequence: CASSPPAVDNEQFF. Here the CDR3 DNA reads TGCGCCAGCAGCCCCCCAGCGGTCGACAATGAGCAGTTCTTC.

The chain couples TRBV5-1 to TRBJ2-2; 8 nucleotides align to TRBD2. This CDR3 region has 17 residues. Germline V gene data show CDR1 as SGHRS and CDR2 as YFSETQ. Trimming cost V 4 bases and J 2 bases; bases outside gene matches: 10. CDR3 nucleotides: TGCGCCAGCAGCCTCCCGGAGCGGGAGAATAACACCGGGGAGCTGTTTTTT. This sequence encodes CASSLPERENNTGELFF.

This clonotype was seen at least ten times. This chain joins TRBV20-1 and TRBJ2-7, with D perhaps matching TRBD1 or TRBD2 (5 bases each). Germline assignment: CDR1 DFQATT and CDR2 SNEGSKA (reference sequence). Trimming left V 1 base short and J 0 bases short, with 16 bases between. The CDR3 extends over 16 amino acids. In DNA form, the CDR3 reads TGCAGTGCTAGAGGCCGTTTTGGTGGGACCTCCTACGAGCAGTACTTC. Translation: CSARGRFGGTSYEQYF.

The table lists this clonotype with a count of one. A read error may produce the germline difference seen at one junction end. The rearrangement links TRBV30 to TRBJ2-7, with 7 positions matching TRBD1. CDR1 and CDR2 (germline): GTSNPN, SVGIG (reference sequence). CDR3 length: 13 amino acids. The CDR3: CAWIRDSSYEPYF. The DNA for the CDR3 is TGTGCCTGGATCCGGGACAGTTCCTACGAGCCGTACTTC.